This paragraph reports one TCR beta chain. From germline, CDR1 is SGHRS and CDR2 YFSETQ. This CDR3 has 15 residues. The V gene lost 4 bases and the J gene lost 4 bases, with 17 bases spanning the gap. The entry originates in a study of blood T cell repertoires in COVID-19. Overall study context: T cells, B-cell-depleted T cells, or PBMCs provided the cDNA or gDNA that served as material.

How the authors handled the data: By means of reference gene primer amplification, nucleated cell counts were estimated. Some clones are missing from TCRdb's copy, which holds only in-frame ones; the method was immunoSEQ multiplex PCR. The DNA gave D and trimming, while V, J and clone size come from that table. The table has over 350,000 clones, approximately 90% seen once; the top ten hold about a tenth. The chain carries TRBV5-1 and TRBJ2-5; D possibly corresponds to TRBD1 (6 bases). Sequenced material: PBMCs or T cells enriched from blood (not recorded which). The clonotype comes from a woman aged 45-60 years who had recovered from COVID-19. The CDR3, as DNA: TGCGCCAGCAGCGGAAACAGGGCTTTGGTAGAGACCCAGTACTTC. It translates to CASSGNRALVETQYF.